These 5 T cell receptor beta chains share one sample of origin, sequenced in a study of vaccination effects on CD4 cells after COVID-19. Here immunoSEQ multiplex PCR was the method, and the copy in TCRdb shows in-frame clones only, minus some. The sample lists some 22,000 clones, around 70% occurring once. After expansion with viral peptide pools in the ViraFEST assay, antigen-specific CD4+ T cells were sequenced. It was after nine to ten days of culture that CD4+ T cells were isolated. Participants each got two BNT162b2 or mRNA-1273 vaccine doses. These TCRs' antigens remain unknown. The sequenced sample was CD4+ T cells from PBMCs cultured with SARS-CoV-2 spike peptides, obtained after COVID-19 vaccination. The source of these receptors is a human donor who received a COVID-19 vaccine.

The V gene is TRBV12-5, the J gene TRBJ1-5; D is unclear. Germline-derived CDR1 and CDR2 are LGHNT and FRNRAP. The CDR3 sequence is 13 residues long. Trimming left V 1 base short and J 6 bases short, with 7 bases between. This CDR3 is CASGLDGFQPQHF. CDR3 DNA: TGTGCTAGTGGTTTGGACGGGTTTCAGCCCCAGCATTTT.

This chain's CDR3 is CASSREGTQYF. The CDR3 coding sequence is TGTGCCAGCTCCCGCGAGGGAACCCAGTACTTC. The chain couples TRBV18 to TRBJ2-5; tentatively, D is TRBD2 (5 bases). Germline loops: CDR1 KGHSH, CDR2 LQKENI. CDR3 length: 11 amino acids. V was cut by 6 bases and J by 8 bases, with 10 bases left in between.

CDR3 sequence (DNA): TGTGCTAGTGGTTTGGTACTAGGACTAGCGGGACTCGGGGAGCTGTTTTTT. It is translated as CASGLVLGLAGLGELFF. The rearrangement links TRBV12-5 to TRBJ2-2; TRBD2 aligns across 12 bases. Unmatched junction bases numbered 6, after V lost 0 bases and J lost 7 bases. Germline-derived CDR1 and CDR2 are LGHNT and FRNRAP. The CDR3 extends over 17 amino acids.

This clone was counted only a few times. This chain links TRBV7-9 with TRBJ2-1, with 7 bases aligning to TRBD2. The CDR3 covers 14 residues. The V segment lost 5 bases and the J segment 2 bases; nucleotides outside the gene matches: 3. Looked up from germline, CDR1 is SEHNR and CDR2 is FQNEAQ (reference sequence). The CDR3: CASSTSGTYNEQFF. The CDR3 DNA is TGTGCCAGCAGCACCAGCGGGACCTACAATGAGCAGTTCTTC. Supplemented by reference TRBV7-9 and TRBJ2-1, the full variable domain reads DTGVSQNPRHKITKRGQNVTFRCDPISEHNRLYWYRQTLGQGPEFLTYFQNEAQLEKSRLLSDRFSAERPKGSFSTLEIQRTEQGDSAMYLCASSTSGTYNEQFFGPGTRLTVL.

In this sample, this clone is medium-sized. The chain has TRBV9 and TRBJ1-3; a weak D match, TRBD1 (5 bases). The V end lost 4 bases, the J end lost 4 bases, and 18 bases lay between the germline ends. There are 16 residues in the CDR3. Germline V gene data show CDR1 as SGDLS and CDR2 as YYNGEE. CDR3 residues: CASSPRLEGWGNTIYF. The CDR3 coding sequence is TGTGCCAGCAGCCCCCGTTTAGAGGGGTGGGGAAACACCATATATTTT.